The present entry profiles one T cell receptor beta chain with its context. Its target is not known. These data originate in a study of cytomegalovirus exposure and HLA in healthy donors. Points from the study as a whole: Information on immune exposure was restricted to one variable (CMV serostatus). Later genetic work tied a missense DCLRE1C variant to beta-chain V and J trimming. In a later analysis, common viral pathogens appeared linked to several of the most significant clusters.

The CDR3 loop spans 13 amino acids. The germline V and J ends were trimmed by 1 base and 4 bases, with 8 bases remaining between them. Germline lookup yields CDR1 SGDLS and CDR2 YYNGEE. It was with 60 Vbeta and 13 Jbeta primers that the PCR ran. Assay: immunoSEQ multiplex PCR; the TCRdb copy retains only in-frame clones and omits some. The table shows about 50,000 clones, with roughly 73% occurring only once. This sequence joins TRBV9 and TRBJ1-2; D perhaps matches TRBD1 (6 bases). The sequencing sample was made of PBMCs. The source of this sequence is a woman aged 40 to 50 in good health and CMV-seropositive. In DNA form, the CDR3 reads TGTGCCAGCAGCGTACAGGGGACCTATGGCTACACCTTC. Its translation is CASSVQGTYGYTF.